These 18 T cell receptor beta chains were sequenced from one sample in a study of blood T cells in healthy people across ages. Alongside a J-beta primer mix, a sample-barcoded 5' primer served in a second PCR lasting about 7 to 11 cycles. TCRdb reprocessed the 5' RACE reads with MiXCR, giving one entry per CDR3 protein. This table holds around 1.5 million distinct CDR3 sequences, roughly 40% found once. Sequencing was performed on blood. The source is a woman under 30 in good health.

The chain recombines TRBV20-1 with TRBJ1-2; TRBD1 might be the D (5 bases). The V gene lost 6 bases and the J gene lost 3 bases, with 11 bases spanning the gap. From germline, CDR1 is DFQATT and CDR2 SNEGSKA (reference sequence). The CDR3 spans 12 residues. The CDR3 DNA reads TGCAGTGCCCCGACAGAATACTATGGCTACACCTTC. Translating it yields CSAPTEYYGYTF.

The rearrangement uses TRBV29-1 and TRBJ2-1; D gene uncertain. CDR1 and CDR2 from the germline V gene are SQVTM and ANQGSEA. The CDR3 length is 13 residues. Deletions cut 2 bases from V and 4 bases from J, with 9 bases between. The CDR3: CSVETVEYNEQFF. Written as DNA, the CDR3 is TGCAGCGTTGAAACCGTTGAATACAATGAGCAGTTCTTC.

The V gene is TRBV6-6, the J gene TRBJ2-3; 9 positions match TRBD2. There are 16 residues in the CDR3. V was clipped by 1 base and J by 2 bases; unmatched bases: 4. Germline V gives CDR1 MNHNY, CDR2 SVGAGI (reference sequence). The CDR3: CASSYWLAGTTDTQYF. For the CDR3, the DNA is TGTGCCAGCAGTTACTGGCTAGCGGGGACCACAGATACGCAGTATTTT.

J is TRBJ2-3 and V is TRBV10-1, with 7 nucleotides matching TRBD1. The V segment lost 2 bases and the J segment 5 bases; nucleotides outside the gene matches: 7. Germline-derived CDR1 and CDR2 are WNHNN and SYGVQD (reference sequence). The CDR3 loop spans 15 amino acids. The CDR3 DNA sequence: TGCGCCAGCAGTGAGATAGGGGGCCGGGGAGATACGCAGTATTTT. Its translation: CASSEIGGRGDTQYF.

This clonotype appeared a few times. This chain connects TRBV4-1 to TRBJ2-7; the D is unclear. Trimming shortened V by 1 base and J by 6 bases, and 13 bases separated the two germline ends. CDR1 and CDR2 from the germline V gene are MGHRA and YSYEKL. There are 14 residues in the CDR3. The CDR3 here is CASSQVRSPSEQYF. CDR3 DNA: TGCGCCAGCAGCCAAGTAAGGTCCCCCTCCGAGCAGTACTTC.

This clonotype has more than one count but fewer than ten. This chain connects TRBV20-1 to TRBJ2-3, with TRBD2 as a possible D gene (6 bases). Germline loops: CDR1 DFQATT, CDR2 SNEGSKA (reference sequence). V was trimmed by 7 bases and J by 6 bases, leaving 11 bases between them. There are 11 residues in the CDR3. CDR3 DNA: TGCAGTGTCGGGGCGGGGGATACGCAGTATTTT. Protein: CSVGAGDTQYF.

This rearrangement joins TRBV5-1 to TRBJ2-5; no reliable D call. The CDR3 loop spans 13 amino acids. The V gene lost 5 bases and the J gene lost 1 base, with 9 bases spanning the gap. Germline V gene data show CDR1 as SGHRS and CDR2 as YFSETQ. The CDR3 DNA reads as TGCGCCAGCAGGGGCGGCCCCCAAGAGACCCAGTACTTC. Protein sequence: CASRGGPQETQYF.

The genes are TRBV12-3 or TRBV12-4 and TRBJ2-7; TRBD2 might be the D (6 bases). Trimming stripped 4 bases from V and 5 bases from J, with 12 bases between. The CDR3 length is 13 residues. The CDR3 DNA reads as TGTGCCAGCAGTTCGCGGGGCCTCGACGAGCAGTACTTC. It encodes CASSSRGLDEQYF.

The chain employs TRBV25-1 and TRBJ1-2, with 10 bases identical to TRBD1. The germline gives CDR1 MGHDK, CDR2 SYGVNS. The CDR3 is 14 residues long. V lost 4 bases and J lost 5; bases outside the gene matches: 4. The CDR3 nucleotides read TGTGCCAGCAGTGGACAGGGGGCGAAATATGGCTACACCTTC. This translates into CASSGQGAKYGYTF.

V is TRBV29-1 and J is TRBJ1-2, with 7 bases fitting TRBD1. Germline CDR1 is SQVTM and CDR2 is ANQGSEA. Unmatched junction bases numbered 13, after V lost 7 bases and J lost 2 bases. The CDR3 has 15 residues. The CDR3 sequence: CSAYQTGTMNYGYTF. The CDR3 DNA sequence: TGCAGCGCCTATCAGACAGGGACTATGAACTATGGCTACACCTTC.

The J gene is TRBJ2-2, the V gene TRBV20-1, with TRBD2 matching 9 bases. The V and J ends lost 5 bases and 3 bases, in that order; junction bases with no gene match: 25. Germline V gives CDR1 DFQATT, CDR2 SNEGSKA (reference sequence). The CDR3 totals 21 residues. CDR3 protein: CSAWIRTSDGYGPPYTGELFF. In DNA form, the CDR3 reads TGCAGTGCTTGGATTCGGACTAGCGACGGGTATGGACCCCCTTACACCGGGGAGCTGTTTTTT.

This rearrangement joins TRBV7-6 to TRBJ1-2; no firm D call. The CDR3 runs 12 residues. With 5 bases removed from V and 1 base from J, the gap between germline ends came to 5 bases. CDR1 SGHVS and CDR2 FNYEAQ come from the germline V gene. CDR3 bases: TGTGCCAGCAGCGATCATAACTATGGCTACACCTTC. Its protein product is CASSDHNYGYTF. Supplemented by reference TRBV7-6 and TRBJ1-2, the full variable domain reads GAGVSQSPRYKVTKRGQDVALRCDPISGHVSLYWYRQALGQGPEFLTYFNYEAQQDKSGLPNDRFSAERPEGSISTLTIQRTEQRDSAMYRCASSDHNYGYTFGSGTRLTVV.

In regard to this clonotype: Sequence at one end of the junction differs from germline and may be a read error. This chain links TRBV29-1 with TRBJ2-6, with TRBD1 as a possible D gene (5 bases). Per the germline V gene, CDR1 is SQVTM and CDR2 is ANQGSEA. The CDR3 sequence is 16 residues long. CDR3 sequence reads: CSVVWLSGSGASVLTF. The CDR3 region has the DNA TGCAGCGTTGTTTGGCTGTCGGGCTCTGGGGCCAGCGTCCTGACTTTC.

The J gene is TRBJ2-1, the V gene TRBV28; D possibly uses TRBD1 or TRBD2 (6 bases each). Per germline, CDR1 MDHEN and CDR2 SYDVKM. V gave up 6 bases and J gave up 12 bases, with 18 bases separating them. This CDR3 has 13 residues. Here the CDR3 reads CASSLIGGQVQFF. CDR3 DNA: TGTGCCAGCAGCCTAATTGGGGGGCAAGTGCAGTTCTTC.

The CDR3 sequence: CASLLEGRSEAFF. CDR3 DNA sequence: TGTGCCAGTCTCCTCGAGGGGCGTTCCGAAGCTTTCTTT. The chain couples TRBV2 to TRBJ1-1, with D perhaps matching TRBD1 (5 bases). Germline values: CDR1 SNHLY, CDR2 FYNNEI. V lost 9 bases, J lost 8 bases, and 19 bases lay in between. This CDR3 has 13 residues.

CDR3 sequence: CASSPPVGYYEQYF. CDR3 DNA: TGTGCCAGCAGCCCCCCGGTAGGGTATTACGAGCAGTACTTC. The chain carries TRBV7-9 and TRBJ2-5; no firm D call. The last part of the DNA fits TRBJ2-7 better; the J call may be wrong. CDR1 SEHNR and CDR2 FQNEAQ come from the germline V gene (reference sequence). This CDR3 comprises 14 residues.

This clonotype came up a few times. A read error may produce the germline difference seen at one junction end. This chain links TRBV4-1 with TRBJ2-1; TRBD2 aligns across 7 bases. The V gene's germline CDR1 is MGHRA and CDR2 YSYEKL. CDR3 length: 17 residues. The CDR3 region has the DNA TGCGCCAGCATCCAAGCGCCCAGCGGGGCAACCTACAATGAGCAGTTCTTC. It yields the protein CASIQAPSGATYNEQFF.

The genes are TRBV4-2 and TRBJ2-3; 12 nucleotides agree with TRBD2. CDR3 length: 17 amino acids. The germline gives CDR1 LGHNA, CDR2 YNFKEQ. V gave up 1 base and J gave up 9 bases; unmatched junction bases: 11. The CDR3 region is CASSQVAQTSGSQTQYF. CDR3 DNA: TGTGCCAGCAGCCAAGTGGCCCAGACTAGCGGGAGTCAGACGCAGTATTTT.